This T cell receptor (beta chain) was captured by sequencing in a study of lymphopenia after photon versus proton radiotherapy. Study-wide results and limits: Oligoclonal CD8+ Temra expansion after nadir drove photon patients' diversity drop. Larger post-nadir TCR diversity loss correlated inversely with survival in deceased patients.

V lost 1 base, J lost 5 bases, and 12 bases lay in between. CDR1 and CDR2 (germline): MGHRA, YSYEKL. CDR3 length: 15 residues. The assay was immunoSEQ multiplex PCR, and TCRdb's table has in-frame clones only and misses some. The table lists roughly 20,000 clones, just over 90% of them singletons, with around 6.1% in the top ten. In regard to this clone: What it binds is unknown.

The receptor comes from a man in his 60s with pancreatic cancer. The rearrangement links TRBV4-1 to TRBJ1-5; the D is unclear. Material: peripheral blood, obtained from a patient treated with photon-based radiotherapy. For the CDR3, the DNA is TGCGCCAGCAGCCAAGTTTGGGGTATTGATCAGCCCCAGCATTTT. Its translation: CASSQVWGIDQPQHF.